One and the same sample provided the 6 T cell receptor beta chains below, sequenced in a study of cytomegalovirus exposure and HLA in healthy donors. The method was immunoSEQ multiplex PCR; TCRdb's version includes in-frame clones alone and lacks a portion of them. The data contain around 250,000 clones, 90% of them singletons. The sequenced sample consisted of PBMCs. The receptors originated from a woman aged 25 to 39 in good health and CMV-seronegative.

The chain combines TRBV11-1 with TRBJ2-1, with 9 bases that match TRBD1. CDR3 length: 15 amino acids. The germline V gene encodes CDR1 SGHAT and CDR2 FQDESV (reference sequence). V lost 5 bases, J lost 10 bases, and 12 bases stayed unmatched. Here the CDR3 DNA reads TGTGCCAGCAGCCCCCGGGACAGGGTCAGGAGCGAGCAGTTCTTC. Translating it yields CASSPRDRVRSEQFF.

The chain has TRBV19 and TRBJ2-7; TRBD2 matches 7 bases. The CDR3 spans 14 residues. Germline-derived CDR1 and CDR2 are LNHDA and SQIVND (reference sequence). With 5 bases clipped from V and 0 bases from J, the junction kept 4 bases outside the gene matches. The CDR3 loop is CASSVTSDSYEQYF. The CDR3 DNA follows: TGTGCCAGTAGTGTCACTAGCGACTCCTACGAGCAGTACTTC.

The chain joins TRBV4-2 to TRBJ2-3; 16 positions match TRBD2. V shed 5 bases and J 3 bases; nucleotides not matched to a gene: 8. This CDR3 contains 18 residues. From germline, CDR1 is LGHNA and CDR2 YNFKEQ. This chain's CDR3 is CASSGTSGRAGKTDTQYF. In DNA, the CDR3 is TGTGCCAGCAGCGGGACTAGCGGGAGGGCCGGTAAGACAGATACGCAGTATTTT.

CDR3 region: CSVAGTKTGGTSYEQYF. As DNA, the CDR3 is TGCAGCGTTGCCGGAACGAAAACCGGGGGAACCTCCTACGAGCAGTACTTC. This chain links TRBV29-1 with TRBJ2-7, with D perhaps TRBD2 (6 bases). Germline loops: CDR1 SQVTM, CDR2 ANQGSEA. The CDR3 length is 17 residues. V dropped 4 bases and J dropped 0 bases, with 22 bases sitting between them.

This clone has just one count. This chain connects TRBV13 to TRBJ2-7, with 14 bases matching TRBD2. V gave up 1 base and J gave up 6 bases; unmatched junction bases: 11. In germline, CDR1 is PRHDT, CDR2 FYEKMQ (reference sequence). This CDR3 has 18 amino acids. CDR3 in DNA: TGTGCCAGCAGCTTAGTAGGACTAGCGGGAGGAATGGTGGGCGAGCAGTACTTC. This gives the protein CASSLVGLAGGMVGEQYF. Variable domain in full (rest from reference TRBV13 and TRBJ2-7): AAGVIQSPRHLIKEKRETATLKCYPIPRHDTVYWYQQGPGQDPQFLISFYEKMQSDKGSIPDRFSAQQFSDYHSELNMSSLELGDSALYFCASSLVGLAGGMVGEQYFGPGTRLTVT.

This chain links TRBV18 with TRBJ2-5; D tentatively reads TRBD1 or TRBD2 (5 bases each). V was shortened by 3 bases and J by 5 bases, with 16 bases between the two germline ends. CDR1 and CDR2 (germline): KGHSH, LQKENI. The length of the CDR3 is 15 residues. The CDR3 DNA follows: TGTGCCAGCTCACCGACGGGGAGACAGTGGGAGACCCAGTACTTC. Translation: CASSPTGRQWETQYF.